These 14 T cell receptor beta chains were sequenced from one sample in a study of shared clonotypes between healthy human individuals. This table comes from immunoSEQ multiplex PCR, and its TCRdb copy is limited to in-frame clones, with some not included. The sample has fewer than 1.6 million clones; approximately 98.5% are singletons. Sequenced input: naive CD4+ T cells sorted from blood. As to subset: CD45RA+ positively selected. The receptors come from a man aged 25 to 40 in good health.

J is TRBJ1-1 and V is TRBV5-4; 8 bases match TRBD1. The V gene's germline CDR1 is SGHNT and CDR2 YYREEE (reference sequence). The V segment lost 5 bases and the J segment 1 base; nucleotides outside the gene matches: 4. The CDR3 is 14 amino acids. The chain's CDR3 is CASRETGENTEAFF. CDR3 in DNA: TGTGCCAGCAGGGAGACAGGGGAGAACACTGAAGCTTTCTTT.

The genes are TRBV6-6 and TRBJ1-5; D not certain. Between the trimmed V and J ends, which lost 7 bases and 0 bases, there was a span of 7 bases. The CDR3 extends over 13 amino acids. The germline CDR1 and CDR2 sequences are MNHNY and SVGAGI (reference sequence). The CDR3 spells CASNMISNQPQHF. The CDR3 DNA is TGTGCCAGCAATATGATTAGCAATCAGCCCCAGCATTTT.

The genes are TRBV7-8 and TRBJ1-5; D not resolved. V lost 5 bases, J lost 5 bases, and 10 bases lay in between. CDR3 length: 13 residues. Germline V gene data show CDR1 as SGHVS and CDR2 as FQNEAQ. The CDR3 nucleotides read TGTGCCAGCAGCGCAAAAAAAGATCAGCCCCAGCATTTT. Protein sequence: CASSAKKDQPQHF.

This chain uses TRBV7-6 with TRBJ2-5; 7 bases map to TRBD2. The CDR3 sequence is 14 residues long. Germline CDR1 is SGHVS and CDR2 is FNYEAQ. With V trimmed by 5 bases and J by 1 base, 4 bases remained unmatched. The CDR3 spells CASSPRLAQETQYF. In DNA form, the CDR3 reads TGTGCCAGCAGCCCCCGACTAGCCCAAGAGACCCAGTACTTC.

The CDR3 loop is CASSPDLGLHNEQFF. DNA of the CDR3: TGTGCCAGCTCTCCGGACTTGGGGCTACACAATGAGCAGTTCTTC. The J gene is TRBJ2-1, the V gene TRBV18; D is perhaps TRBD1 or TRBD2 (5 bases each). V was shortened by 6 bases and J by 5 bases, with 17 bases between the two germline ends. Per germline, CDR1 KGHSH and CDR2 LQKENI. The CDR3 totals 15 residues. The variable domain in full, with the rest retrieved from reference TRBV18 and TRBJ2-1, is NAGVMQNPRHLVRRRGQEARLRCSPMKGHSHVYWYRQLPEEGLKFMVYLQKENIIDESGMPKERFSAEFPKEGPSILRIQQVVRGDSAAYFCASSPDLGLHNEQFFGPGTRLTVL.

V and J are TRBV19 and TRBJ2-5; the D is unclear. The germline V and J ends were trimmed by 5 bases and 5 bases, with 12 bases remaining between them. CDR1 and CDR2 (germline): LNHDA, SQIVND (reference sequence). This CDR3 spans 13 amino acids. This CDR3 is CASSPRLGETQYF. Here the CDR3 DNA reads TGTGCCAGTAGTCCCCGGTTAGGGGAGACCCAGTACTTC.

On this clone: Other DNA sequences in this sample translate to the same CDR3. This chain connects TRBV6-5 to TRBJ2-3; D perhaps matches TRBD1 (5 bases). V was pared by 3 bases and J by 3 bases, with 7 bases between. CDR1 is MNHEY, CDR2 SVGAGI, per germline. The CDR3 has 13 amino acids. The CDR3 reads CASSYPGTDTQYF. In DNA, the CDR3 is TGTGCCAGCAGTTATCCAGGGACAGATACGCAGTATTTT.

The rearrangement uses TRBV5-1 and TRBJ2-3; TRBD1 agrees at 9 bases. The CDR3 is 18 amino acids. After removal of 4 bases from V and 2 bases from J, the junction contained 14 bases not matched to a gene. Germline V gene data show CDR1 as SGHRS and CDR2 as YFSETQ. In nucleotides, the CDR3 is TGCGCCAGCAGCCAACGGGGACAGGGCCTGACTGACACAGATACGCAGTATTTT. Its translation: CASSQRGQGLTDTDTQYF.

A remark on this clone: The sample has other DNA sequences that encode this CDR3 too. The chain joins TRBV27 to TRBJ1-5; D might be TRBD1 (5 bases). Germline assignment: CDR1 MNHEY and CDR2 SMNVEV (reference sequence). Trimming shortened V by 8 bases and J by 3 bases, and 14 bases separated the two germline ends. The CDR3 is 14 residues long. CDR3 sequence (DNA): TGTGCCAGCCGCGCGAGACAGATCAATCAGCCCCAGCATTTT. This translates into CASRARQINQPQHF.

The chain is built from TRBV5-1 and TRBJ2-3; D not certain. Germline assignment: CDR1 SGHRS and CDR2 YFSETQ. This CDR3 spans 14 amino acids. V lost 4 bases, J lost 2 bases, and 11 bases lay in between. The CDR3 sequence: CASSVAADTDTQYF. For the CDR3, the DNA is TGCGCCAGCAGCGTTGCGGCCGACACAGATACGCAGTATTTT.

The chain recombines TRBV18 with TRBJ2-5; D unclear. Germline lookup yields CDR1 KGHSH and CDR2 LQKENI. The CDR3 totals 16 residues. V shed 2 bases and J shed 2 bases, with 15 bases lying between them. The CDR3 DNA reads TGTGCCAGCTCACCAGTTTGGGGTAAAGTGCAAGAGACCCAGTACTTC. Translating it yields CASSPVWGKVQETQYF.

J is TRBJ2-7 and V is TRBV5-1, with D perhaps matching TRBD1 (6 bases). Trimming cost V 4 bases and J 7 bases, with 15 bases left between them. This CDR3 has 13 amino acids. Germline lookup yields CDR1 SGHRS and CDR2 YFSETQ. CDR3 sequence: CASSETGLGEQYF. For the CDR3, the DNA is TGCGCCAGCAGCGAAACAGGGTTAGGGGAGCAGTACTTC. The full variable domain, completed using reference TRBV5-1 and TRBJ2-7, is KAGVTQTPRYLIKTRGQQVTLSCSPISGHRSVSWYQQTPGQGLQFLFEYFSETQRNKGNFPGRFSGRQFSNSRSEMNVSTLELGDSALYLCASSETGLGEQYFGPGTRLTVT.

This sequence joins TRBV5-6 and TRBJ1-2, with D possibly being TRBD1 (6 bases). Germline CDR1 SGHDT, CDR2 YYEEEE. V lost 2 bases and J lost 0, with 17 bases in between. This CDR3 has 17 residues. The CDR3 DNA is TGTGCCAGCAGCTTACAGGGTTTCATGCCAACTAACTATGGCTACACCTTC. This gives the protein CASSLQGFMPTNYGYTF.

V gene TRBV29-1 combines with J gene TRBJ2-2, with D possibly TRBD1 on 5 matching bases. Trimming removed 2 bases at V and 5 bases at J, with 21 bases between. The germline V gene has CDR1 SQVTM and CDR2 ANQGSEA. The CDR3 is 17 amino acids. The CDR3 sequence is CSVEHITDDRGTGELFF. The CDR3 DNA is TGCAGCGTTGAACACATAACGGACGACAGAGGAACCGGGGAGCTGTTTTTT.